The rows below give T cell receptor beta chains drawn from one sample of a study of regulatory T cells in long-lasting Graves disease. Each CDR3 protein is one row after TCRdb ran MiXCR on the multiplex PCR reads. The sample lists approximately 440,000 distinct CDR3 sequences; 20% to 30% were seen once. The input for sequencing was peripheral blood mononuclear cells (PBMCs), taken when the disease was refractory, from a patient treated with antithyroid drugs. The receptors were sampled from a female donor with Graves disease. Each CDR3 is given with its conserved first and last residue. The D gene is left open where the match is weak. The size field is filled for only some rows; it gives once, few, many or a size class.

J gene	clone size	V gene	D gene	CDR3 protein	CDR3 DNA
TRBJ2-2	few	TRBV20-1	-	CSARDYVHANTGELFF	TGCAGTGCTAGAGATTATGTCCACGCGAACACCGGGGAGCTGTTTTTT
TRBJ2-1	few	TRBV3-1	-	CASSQGIRRGPSSYNEQFF	TGTGCCAGCAGCCAAGGTATCCGTAGGGGACCTAGCTCCTACAATGAGCAGTTCTTC
TRBJ2-5	many	TRBV28	TRBD1	CASKVPGQGETQYF	TGTGCCAGCAAGGTCCCCGGACAGGGGGAGACCCAGTACTTC
TRBJ1-1	-	TRBV5-4	-	CASSPQVSNTEAFF	TGTGCCAGCAGCCCCCAAGTGTCGAACACTGAAGCTTTCTTT
TRBJ1-1	many	TRBV10-3	-	CAISVSGTEAFF	TGTGCCATCAGTGTGTCAGGGACTGAAGCTTTCTTT
TRBJ1-2	few	TRBV20-1	TRBD1	CSARGDPGQGDGYTF	TGCAGTGCTAGGGGCGATCCGGGACAGGGGGATGGCTACACCTTC
TRBJ2-3	many	TRBV6-1	-	CASSGRITDTQYF	TGTGCCAGCAGTGGCAGAATCACAGATACGCAGTATTTT
TRBJ1-6	-	TRBV5-4	-	CASSLQAGNSPLHF	TGTGCCAGCAGCCTACAGGCTGGGAATTCACCCCTCCACTTT
TRBJ2-2	-	TRBV19	-	CASSMYRDTGELFF	TGTGCCAGTAGTATGTACAGGGACACCGGGGAGCTGTTTTTT
TRBJ2-7	many	TRBV6-2/TRBV6-3	TRBD2	CASSYRAAGNPYEQYF	TGTGCCAGCAGTTATAGAGCAGCGGGAAACCCCTACGAGCAGTACTTC
TRBJ2-7	many	TRBV28	TRBD1	CASSIPGQGAWQYF	TGTGCCAGCAGTATACCGGGACAGGGGGCATGGCAGTACTTC
TRBJ1-2	many	TRBV2	-	CASRANYGYTF	TGTGCCAGCAGGGCTAACTATGGCTACACCTTC
TRBJ2-3	once	TRBV6-5	-	CASSYPLALTGADTQYF	TGTGCCAGCAGTTACCCACTGGCTCTAACCGGGGCAGATACGCAGTATTTT
TRBJ2-5	-	TRBV20-1	-	CSASSGPETQYF	TGCAGTGCTAGCTCAGGTCCAGAGACCCAGTACTTC
TRBJ2-2	-	TRBV11-2	-	CASGLFWENTGELFF	TGTGCCAGCGGCCTGTTCTGGGAGAACACCGGGGAGCTGTTTTTT
TRBJ1-1	-	TRBV19	TRBD1	CASRNTGGRAEAFF	TGTGCCAGTAGAAATACAGGGGGCAGGGCTGAAGCTTTCTTT
TRBJ1-2	-	TRBV30	-	CAWNGSGRLYGYTF	TGTGCCTGGAATGGCTCCGGACGCCTCTATGGCTACACCTTC
TRBJ1-5	many	TRBV12-3/TRBV12-4	-	CASSLAQPQHF	TGTGCCAGCAGTTTAGCACAGCCCCAGCATTTT
TRBJ1-2	-	TRBV7-2	-	CASSSSGFNYGYTF	TGTGCCAGCAGCTCCTCGGGCTTTAACTATGGCTACACCTTC
TRBJ2-7	many	TRBV20-1	-	CSVEDRGSYEQYF	TGCAGTGTGGAGGATCGTGGCTCCTACGAGCAGTACTTC
TRBJ1-1	many	TRBV6-1	TRBD1	CASRPDRALLSEAFF	TGTGCCAGCAGGCCGGACAGGGCACTTTTGTCTGAAGCTTTCTTT
TRBJ2-3	-	TRBV12-3/TRBV12-4	-	CASSPGDTQYF	TGTGCCAGCAGTCCGGGGGATACGCAGTATTTT
TRBJ1-1	-	TRBV6-2/TRBV6-3	-	CASSYEQAVFF	TGTGCCAGCAGTTACGAACAGGCAGTATTCTTT
TRBJ1-3	-	TRBV5-1	-	CASRTQDTGGGNTIYF	TGCGCCAGCAGGACCCAAGACACCGGGGGCGGAAACACCATATATTTT
TRBJ2-7	-	TRBV18	-	CASSPGRGSEQYF	TGTGCCAGCTCACCAGGCAGGGGTAGTGAGCAGTACTTC
TRBJ1-1	-	TRBV3-1	-	CASSQVSRTEAFF	TGTGCCAGCAGCCAAGTCTCGCGCACTGAAGCTTTCTTT
TRBJ2-1	-	TRBV20-1	-	CSARDQVGEQFF	TGCAGTGCTAGAGATCAAGTCGGTGAGCAGTTCTTC
TRBJ1-1	-	TRBV4-3	-	CASSPMLIATEAFF	TGCGCCAGCAGCCCTATGCTGATTGCCACTGAAGCTTTCTTT
TRBJ1-1	many	TRBV12-3/TRBV12-4	-	CASSFGTDTEAFF	TGTGCCAGCAGTTTTGGTACGGACACTGAAGCTTTCTTT
TRBJ2-1	few	TRBV7-9	TRBD2	CASSFTSGIHNEQFF	TGTGCCAGCAGCTTCACTAGCGGGATCCACAATGAGCAGTTCTTC
TRBJ1-1	many	TRBV11-1	-	CASSLRTGTNTEAFF	TGTGCCAGCAGCTTACGGACGGGGACCAACACTGAAGCTTTCTTT
TRBJ2-4	-	TRBV13	TRBD2	CASSGSWTSGSIESKNIQYF	TGTGCCAGCAGCGGAAGTTGGACTAGCGGGAGCATCGAGTCCAAAAACATTCAGTACTTC
TRBJ2-5	few	TRBV5-1	-	CASSLGQRREETQYF	TGCGCCAGCAGCTTGGGGCAGCGAAGAGAAGAGACCCAGTACTTC
TRBJ2-7	-	TRBV27	-	CASSLRVRADEQYF	TGTGCCAGCAGTTTACGTGTCAGGGCGGACGAGCAGTACTTC
TRBJ1-3	-	TRBV30	-	CAWELKDRGNTIYF	TGTGCCTGGGAGCTGAAGGACAGAGGAAACACCATATATTTT
TRBJ2-4	many	TRBV20-1	-	CSASNQGNIQYF	TGCAGTGCTAGTAACCAGGGGAACATTCAGTACTTC
TRBJ2-7	few	TRBV7-9	TRBD2	CASRSLAGVTYEQYF	TGTGCCAGCAGGTCACTAGCGGGAGTGACCTACGAGCAGTACTTC
TRBJ2-7	-	TRBV29-1	TRBD1	CSVEVAGQGNEQYF	TGCAGCGTTGAAGTTGCGGGACAGGGGAACGAGCAGTACTTC
TRBJ2-4	-	TRBV4-1	-	CASSPHPENLLNIQYF	TGCGCCAGCAGTCCCCACCCGGAGAACCTCCTAAACATTCAGTACTTC
TRBJ2-2	-	TRBV28	-	CASHHSGANTGELFF	TGTGCCAGCCACCACTCGGGTGCGAACACCGGGGAGCTGTTTTTT
TRBJ1-1	-	TRBV25-1	TRBD1	CASTTGGLMNTEAFF	TGTGCCAGCACGACAGGGGGCTTAATGAACACTGAAGCTTTCTTT
TRBJ2-7	once	TRBV6-9	-	CASSSAWARARARNEQYF	TGTGCCAGCAGTTCGGCTTGGGCTAGGGCGAGGGCGAGGAATGAGCAGTACTTC
TRBJ2-2	-	TRBV7-7	-	CASSLRGGIGTGELFF	TGTGCCAGCAGCCTTCGCGGCGGGATCGGGACCGGGGAGCTGTTTTTT